The entry that follows covers one TCR beta chain sequence. The antigen is not known. Single viable CD3+CD4+CD8-CD45RO+ cells were sorted as the memory CD4+ T cells. Total CD4+ T cells were enriched by CD4 positive selection. The germline V gene has CDR1 LNHNV and CDR2 YYDKDF (reference sequence). V was trimmed by 0 bases and J by 5 bases, leaving 7 bases between them. This CDR3 has 14 residues. Authors' processing steps: Out-of-frame sequences were removed, leaving 2 million to 2.5 million distinct TCRbeta sequences. The assay was immunoSEQ multiplex PCR, and TCRdb's table has in-frame clones only and misses some. V, J and clone size were drawn from that table, and D and trimming were deduced from the DNA. In the table there are about 41,000 clones, 75% to 85% of which are singletons. The sample comes from a study of memory CD4+ T cells and cytomegalovirus serostatus. About the research overall: Of the healthy Belgian adults, eight or nine were CMV seropositive and 24 seronegative.

Overall study findings and caveats: A US-trained random forest predicted CMV serostatus with median AUC around 0.91.

The V and J genes are TRBV15 and TRBJ2-2; no definite D call. Sequenced input: memory CD4+ T cells from blood. The origin of this receptor is an adult in good health and CMV-seronegative. The CDR3 here is CATSRDYRTGELFF. DNA of the CDR3: TGTGCCACCAGCAGAGATTATCGGACCGGGGAGCTGTTTTTT.